This T cell receptor beta chain was obtained from a study of OX40 agonist ivuxolimab in advanced cancers. This table comes from immunoSEQ multiplex PCR, and its TCRdb copy is limited to in-frame clones, with some not included. The table lists approximately 60,000 clones, around three quarters of them singletons, with approximately 6% in the top ten. The CDR3 is made up of 16 amino acids. The junction had 3 bases not matched to a gene; V was cut back by 0 bases and J by 6 bases. The germline CDR1 and CDR2 sequences are SGDLS and YYNGEE. This clone was detected only a few times. The TCR originated in an adult with an advanced solid tumor such as melanoma, head and neck, liver or kidney cancer. The J gene is TRBJ2-1, the V gene TRBV9; 13 nucleotides align to TRBD2. The sequences come from CD4+ or CD8+ T cells sorted from blood, collected in a trial of the OX40 agonist ivuxolimab. CDR3 protein: CASSVGRLAGGNEQFF. CDR3 bases: TGTGCCAGCAGCGTAGGCAGACTAGCGGGAGGCAATGAGCAGTTCTTC.